The 10 T cell receptor beta chains below all came from one sample that was sequenced in a study of T cells in Graves' hyperthyroidism and ophthalmopathy. The source material, RNA transcripts, was used to amplify TCR beta CDR3 regions. First-round RT-PCR with HTBI primers amplified the TCR CDR3 region. From the multiplex PCR reads, TCRdb called clonotypes with MiXCR, one entry per CDR3 protein. This sample carries 500,000 or so distinct CDR3 sequences, approximately 17% of them seen once, and the ten largest clones take roughly a sixth. Sequenced sample: blood. The receptors originated from a woman younger than 30 with Graves' ophthalmopathy.

This clonotype has just a few counts. The chain recombines TRBV19 with TRBJ2-7; TRBD1 aligns across 9 bases. The trim removed 5 bases at V and 2 bases at J, leaving 16 bases unmatched. Germline CDR1 reads LNHDA; CDR2 reads SQIVND (reference sequence). CDR3 length equals 18 residues. The CDR3 spells CASSFRDRAGATAYEQYF. The DNA of the CDR3 is TGTGCCAGTAGTTTTCGGGACAGGGCCGGCGCGACGGCCTACGAGCAGTACTTC.

This clonotype was seen many times. The chain links TRBV27 to TRBJ2-3; 9 positions match TRBD2. V lost 4 bases to trimming and J lost 2 bases; unmatched junction nucleotides: 10. Per germline, CDR1 MNHEY and CDR2 SMNVEV (reference sequence). The CDR3 runs 17 residues. In DNA form, the CDR3 reads TGTGCCAGCAGTTCCACAGATGCTAGCGGGAACACAGATACGCAGTATTTT. Residues: CASSSTDASGNTDTQYF.

There are many counts of this clonotype. This chain links TRBV7-2 with TRBJ2-7, with 10 positions matching TRBD1. From germline, CDR1 is SGHTA and CDR2 FQGNSA. CDR3 length: 14 amino acids. V lost 4 bases, J lost 5 bases, and 5 bases stayed unmatched. CDR3 loop: CASSYDRGPDEQYF. In nucleotides, the CDR3 is TGTGCCAGCAGCTACGACAGGGGGCCCGACGAGCAGTACTTC.

This clonotype appeared many times. The gene calls are TRBV7-2 and TRBJ2-5; D might be TRBD2 (5 bases). V lost 1 base to trimming and J lost 4 bases, with 13 bases between them. The germline V gene encodes CDR1 SGHTA and CDR2 FQGNSA. The CDR3 is 15 residues long. The CDR3 spells CASSLGGRLGETQYF. DNA for the CDR3: TGTGCCAGCAGCTTAGGAGGGCGACTTGGAGAGACCCAGTACTTC. Drawing the rest from reference TRBV7-2 and TRBJ2-5, the complete variable domain is GAGVSQSPSNKVTEKGKDVELRCDPISGHTALYWYRQSLGQGLEFLIYFQGNSAPDKSGLPSDRFSAERTGGSVSTLTIQRTQQEDSAVYLCASSLGGRLGETQYFGPGTRLLVL.

This clonotype occurred many times. The J gene is TRBJ1-2, the V gene TRBV12-3 or TRBV12-4; 12 nucleotides agree with TRBD1. V dropped 4 bases and J dropped 8; count of bases not matched to a gene: 8. This CDR3 is built from 15 residues. CDR3: CASSSPGQGAGGYTF. The CDR3, as DNA: TGTGCCAGCAGTTCACCGGGACAGGGGGCGGGAGGCTACACCTTC.

This clonotype was observed at least ten times. The chain couples TRBV12-3 or TRBV12-4 to TRBJ2-1; 8 bases match TRBD2. J was trimmed by 0 bases and V by 10 bases; bases with no gene match: 11. The CDR3 sequence is 16 residues long. The CDR3, as DNA: TGTGCCACCTCCGGGCGGGGGGACTCCTCCTACAATGAGCAGTTCTTC. Translated, it gives CATSGRGDSSYNEQFF.

Concerning this clonotype itself: At one end the junction does not follow the germline gene, possibly because of a read error. The chain couples TRBV7-3 to TRBJ2-3, with TRBD2 matching 9 bases. The CDR3 is 15 amino acids. Germline-derived CDR1 and CDR2 are SGHTA and FQGTGA. CDR3 amino acids: CASSSSGGNTDTQYF. The CDR3 nucleotides read TGTGCCAGCAGCTCGAGCGGGGGGAACACAGATACGCAATATTTT.

The chain joins TRBV11-2 to TRBJ1-3; no clear D. Trimming pared 5 bases from V and 11 bases from J, leaving 10 bases between. In germline, CDR1 is SGHAT, CDR2 FQNNGV. The CDR3 is made up of 11 amino acids. The CDR3: CASSVDPAIYF. Here the CDR3 DNA reads TGTGCCAGCAGCGTGGACCCGGCCATATATTTT.

This clonotype was detected many times. The gene calls are TRBV27 and TRBJ2-5, with D unresolved. V was pared by 5 bases and J by 0 bases, with 10 bases between. CDR1 MNHEY and CDR2 SMNVEV come from the germline V gene (reference sequence). The CDR3 is 14 amino acids. In DNA form, the CDR3 reads TGTGCCAGCAGTCCCCAAGTCAACCAAGAGACCCAGTACTTC. Translating gives CASSPQVNQETQYF.

This clonotype has at least ten counts. The chain is built from TRBV28 and TRBJ1-5; the D gene is possibly TRBD1 (6 bases). Germline assignment: CDR1 MDHEN and CDR2 SYDVKM. V shed 5 bases and J shed 6 bases, with 11 bases lying between them. The CDR3 covers 13 residues. In DNA form, the CDR3 reads TGTGCCAGCAGTCAGGGGATGGGTCAGCCCCAGCATTTT. It codes for CASSQGMGQPQHF. Drawing the rest from reference TRBV28 and TRBJ1-5, the complete variable domain is DVKVTQSSRYLVKRTGEKVFLECVQDMDHENMFWYRQDPGLGLRLIYFSYDVKMKEKGDIPEGYSVSREKKERFSLILESASTNQTSMYLCASSQGMGQPQHFGDGTRLSIL.